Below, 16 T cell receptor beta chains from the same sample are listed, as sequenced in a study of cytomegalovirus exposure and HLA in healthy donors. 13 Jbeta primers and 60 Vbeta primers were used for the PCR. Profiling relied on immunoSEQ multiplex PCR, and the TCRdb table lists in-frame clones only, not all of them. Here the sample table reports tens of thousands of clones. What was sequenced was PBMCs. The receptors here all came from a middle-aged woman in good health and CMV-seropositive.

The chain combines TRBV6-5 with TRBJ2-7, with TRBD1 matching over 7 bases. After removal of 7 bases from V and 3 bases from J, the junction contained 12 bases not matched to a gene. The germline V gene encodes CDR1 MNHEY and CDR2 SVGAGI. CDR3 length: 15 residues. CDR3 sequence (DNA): TGTGCCAGCAAAGGTTTGGGGTCAGGGGGCTACGAGCAGTACTTC. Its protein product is CASKGLGSGGYEQYF.

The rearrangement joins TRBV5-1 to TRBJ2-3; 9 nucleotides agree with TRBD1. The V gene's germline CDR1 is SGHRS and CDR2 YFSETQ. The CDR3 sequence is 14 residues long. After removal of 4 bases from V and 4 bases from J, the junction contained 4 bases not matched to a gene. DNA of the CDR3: TGCGCCAGCAGCCTGACAGGGGGATCAGATACGCAGTATTTT. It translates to CASSLTGGSDTQYF.

CDR3 protein: CASSSVNRANYGYTF. The CDR3 bases are TGTGCCAGCAGTTCCGTGAACAGGGCGAACTATGGCTACACCTTC. This chain links TRBV6-1 with TRBJ1-2, with D maybe TRBD1 (6 bases). The V gene lost 5 bases and the J gene lost 2 bases, with 15 bases spanning the gap. This CDR3 has 15 amino acids. The germline V gene has CDR1 MNHNS and CDR2 SASEGT.

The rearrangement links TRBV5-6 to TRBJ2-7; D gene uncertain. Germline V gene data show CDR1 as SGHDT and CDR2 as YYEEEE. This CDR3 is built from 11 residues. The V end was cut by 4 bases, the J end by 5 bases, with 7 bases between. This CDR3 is CASSSRNEQYF. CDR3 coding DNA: TGTGCCAGCAGCAGCAGGAACGAGCAGTACTTC.

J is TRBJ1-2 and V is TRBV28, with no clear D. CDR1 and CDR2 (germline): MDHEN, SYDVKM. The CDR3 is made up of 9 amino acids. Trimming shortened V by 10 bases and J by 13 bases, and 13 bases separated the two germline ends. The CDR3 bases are TGTGCCACGGGCGGGGAGTTCACCTTC. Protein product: CATGGEFTF.

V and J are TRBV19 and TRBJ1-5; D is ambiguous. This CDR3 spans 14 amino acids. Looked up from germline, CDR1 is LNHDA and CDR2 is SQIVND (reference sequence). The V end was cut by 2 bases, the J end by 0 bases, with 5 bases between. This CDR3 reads CASSIFSSNQPQHF. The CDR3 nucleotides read TGTGCCAGTAGTATATTTAGTAGCAATCAGCCCCAGCATTTT.

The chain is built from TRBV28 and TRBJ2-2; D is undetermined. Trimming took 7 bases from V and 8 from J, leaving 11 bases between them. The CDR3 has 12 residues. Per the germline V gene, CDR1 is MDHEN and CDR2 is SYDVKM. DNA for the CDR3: TGTGCCAGCACCCCTTTGGAGGGGGAGCTGTTTTTT. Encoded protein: CASTPLEGELFF.

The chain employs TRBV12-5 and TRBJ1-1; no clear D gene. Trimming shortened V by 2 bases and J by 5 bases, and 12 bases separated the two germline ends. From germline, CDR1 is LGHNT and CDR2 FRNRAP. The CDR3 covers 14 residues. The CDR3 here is CASGLHAGGTEAFF. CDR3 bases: TGTGCTAGTGGTTTGCATGCAGGAGGAACTGAAGCTTTCTTT.

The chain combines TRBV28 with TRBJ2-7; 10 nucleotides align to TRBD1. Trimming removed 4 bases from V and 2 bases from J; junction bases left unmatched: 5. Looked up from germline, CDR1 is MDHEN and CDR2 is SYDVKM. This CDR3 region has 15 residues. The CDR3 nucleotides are TGTGCCAGCAGTTCTCGGACAGGGGGGCCCTACGAGCAGTACTTC. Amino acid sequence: CASSSRTGGPYEQYF.

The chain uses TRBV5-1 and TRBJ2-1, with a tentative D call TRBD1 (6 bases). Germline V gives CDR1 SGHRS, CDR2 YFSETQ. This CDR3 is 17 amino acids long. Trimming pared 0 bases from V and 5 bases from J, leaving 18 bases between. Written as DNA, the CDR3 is TGCGCCAGCAGCTTGGGATTTTTGTTAGGGGACAACAATGAGCAGTTCTTC. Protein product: CASSLGFLLGDNNEQFF.

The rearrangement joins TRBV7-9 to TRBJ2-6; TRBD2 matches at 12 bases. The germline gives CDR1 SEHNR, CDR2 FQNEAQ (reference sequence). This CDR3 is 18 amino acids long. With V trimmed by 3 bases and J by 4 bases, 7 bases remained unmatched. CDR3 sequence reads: CASSLPRLAGAGANVLTF. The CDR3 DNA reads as TGTGCCAGCAGCTTGCCGAGACTAGCGGGAGCAGGGGCCAACGTCCTGACTTTC.

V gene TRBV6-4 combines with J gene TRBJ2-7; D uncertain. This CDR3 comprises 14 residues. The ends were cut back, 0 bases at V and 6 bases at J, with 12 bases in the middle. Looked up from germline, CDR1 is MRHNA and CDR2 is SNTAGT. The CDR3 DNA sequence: TGTGCCAGCAGTGACTCACCGGGTACGGGCGAGCAGTACTTC. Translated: CASSDSPGTGEQYF.

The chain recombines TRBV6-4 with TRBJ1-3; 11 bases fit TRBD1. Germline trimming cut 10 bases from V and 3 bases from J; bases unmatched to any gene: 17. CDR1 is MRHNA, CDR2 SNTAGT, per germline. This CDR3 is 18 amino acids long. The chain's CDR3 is CATDQGDRTGGNGNTIYF. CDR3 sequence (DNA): TGTGCCACCGACCAAGGGGATAGGACAGGGGGCAATGGAAACACCATATATTTT.

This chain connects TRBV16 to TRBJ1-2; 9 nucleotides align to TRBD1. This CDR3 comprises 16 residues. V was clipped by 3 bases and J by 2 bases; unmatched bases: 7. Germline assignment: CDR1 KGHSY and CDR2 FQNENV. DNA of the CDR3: TGTGCCAGCAGCCACCAAGGACAGGGGCGAAACTATGGCTACACCTTC. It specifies CASSHQGQGRNYGYTF. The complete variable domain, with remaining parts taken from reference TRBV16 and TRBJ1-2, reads GEEVAQTPKHLVRGEGQKAKLYCAPIKGHSYVFWYQQVLKNEFKFLISFQNENVFDETGMPKERFSAKCLPNSPCSLEIQATKLEDSAVYFCASSHQGQGRNYGYTFGSGTRLTVV.

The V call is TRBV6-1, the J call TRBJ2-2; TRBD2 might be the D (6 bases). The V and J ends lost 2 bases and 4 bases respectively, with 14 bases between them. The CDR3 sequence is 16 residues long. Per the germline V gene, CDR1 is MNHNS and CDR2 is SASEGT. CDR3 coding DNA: TGTGCCAGCAGTGAAATGGCGGGACTTCCCACCGGGGAGCTGTTTTTT. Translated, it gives CASSEMAGLPTGELFF.

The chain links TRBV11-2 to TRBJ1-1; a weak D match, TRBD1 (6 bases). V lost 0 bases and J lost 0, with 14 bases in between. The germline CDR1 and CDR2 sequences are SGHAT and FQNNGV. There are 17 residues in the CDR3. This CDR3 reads CASSLDGPGALNTEAFF. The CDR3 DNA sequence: TGTGCCAGCAGCTTAGATGGGCCAGGGGCACTGAACACTGAAGCTTTCTTT.